The clone carrying this T cell receptor (beta chain) was seen many times. No antigen is known for it. Unique molecular identifiers (one per individual cDNA molecule) were attached. TCRdb ran MiXCR on the 5' RACE reads and lists one entry per CDR3 protein. The table has under 85,000 distinct CDR3 sequences, over 9.5% seen once; the top ten hold 5% to 8%. The sample originates from a study of early T cells in non-severe SARS-CoV-2 infection. Looking at the study overall: The chains were unpaired, and the sequenced material was bulk RNA from unsorted whole blood. Findings and limits, study-wide: Sequences matched to VDJdb favored anti-spike CD8 responses, while private and CD4 specificities were missed.

The V and J ends lost 0 bases and 2 bases, in that order; junction bases with no gene match: 2. The CDR3 contains 15 residues. Germline V lookup: CDR1 LGHNA, CDR2 YNFKEQ. The material sequenced was whole blood. The chain uses TRBV4-2 and TRBJ1-2; 8 nucleotides line up with TRBD1. This TCR was sampled from an adult who was a healthcare worker with PCR-confirmed SARS-CoV-2 infection or an uninfected control (not recorded which). This chain's CDR3 is CASSQDRGLNYGYTF. In DNA form, the CDR3 reads TGTGCCAGCAGCCAAGACAGGGGGCTGAACTATGGCTACACCTTC.